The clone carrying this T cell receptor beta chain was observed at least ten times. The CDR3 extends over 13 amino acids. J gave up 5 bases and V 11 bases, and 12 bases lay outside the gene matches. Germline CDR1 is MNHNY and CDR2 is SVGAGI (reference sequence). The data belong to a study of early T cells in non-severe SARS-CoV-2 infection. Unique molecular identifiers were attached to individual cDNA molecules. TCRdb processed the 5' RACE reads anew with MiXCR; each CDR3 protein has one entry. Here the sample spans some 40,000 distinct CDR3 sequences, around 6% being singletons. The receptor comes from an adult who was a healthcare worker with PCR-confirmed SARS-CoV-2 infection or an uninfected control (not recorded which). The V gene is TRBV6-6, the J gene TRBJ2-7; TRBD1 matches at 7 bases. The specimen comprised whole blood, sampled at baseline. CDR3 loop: CAGPTGTLHEQYF. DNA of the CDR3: TGTGCCGGACCGACAGGGACGCTACACGAGCAGTACTTC.